Described below is a single T cell receptor (beta chain) sequence and its context. Original processing methods: For nucleated cells, counts were estimated from reference gene primer amplification. The method was immunoSEQ multiplex PCR; TCRdb's version includes in-frame clones alone and lacks a portion of them. The V and J calls and clone size come from that table; D and trimming were worked out from the DNA. This table holds about 230,000 clones, 84% found once. With 6 bases removed from V and 5 bases from J, the gap between germline ends came to 14 bases. Germline-derived CDR1 and CDR2 are KGHSH and LQKENI. The CDR3 spans 15 residues. The data derive from a study of blood T cell repertoires in COVID-19. Study summary: The United States, Italy and Spain were the sources of the acute and convalescent COVID-19 samples. T cells, B-cell-depleted T cells, or PBMCs supplied cDNA or gDNA.

Sequencing used peripheral blood. This sequence originates from a woman aged 40 to 50 who had recovered from COVID-19. The rearrangement links TRBV18 to TRBJ1-6, with D tentatively TRBD1 (6 bases). For the CDR3, the DNA is TGTGCCAGCTCCCAAACAGGGCTCCATAATTCACCCCTCCACTTT. Protein product: CASSQTGLHNSPLHF.